The sequence of this T cell receptor beta chain was determined in a study of Ad26.COV2.S vaccination and SARS-CoV-2 variants. The study's findings and limits: Post-vaccination breadth of spike-specific CD8+ and CD4+ T cell responses was reportedly substantial. Individuals receiving vaccine had higher spike-specific TCR breadth than placebo recipients did.

Trimming shortened V by 5 bases and J by 3 bases, and 19 bases separated the two germline ends. CDR1 is PRHDT, CDR2 FYEKMQ, per germline (reference sequence). This CDR3 has 16 amino acids. Produced via immunoSEQ multiplex PCR; TCRdb's table is partial and in-frame only. There are tens of thousands of clones in the sample; approximately 81% occur only once, and roughly 15% lies in the top ten. Regarding this clone: Its target is not known.

The chain recombines TRBV13 with TRBJ1-1; D is ambiguous. The source is a human donor who had recovered from COVID-19. Sequencing was performed on peripheral blood, taken after recovery from COVID-19. Written as DNA, the CDR3 is TGTGCCAGCAGCATACAAAGCGGACTGTTCCACACTGAAGCTTTCTTT. Amino acid sequence: CASSIQSGLFHTEAFF.